This T cell receptor beta chain was captured in a study of PD-1 blockade in mismatch repair-deficient tumors (dated by TCRdb to 2016 to 2017). Background for the entire study: The trial enrolled 86 consecutive patients with roughly twelve mismatch repair-deficient cancer types between 2013 and 2016, all previously treated and progressing. Deep sequencing of TCR CDR3 regions was used to track tumor-associated T cell clones in peripheral blood of patients responding to PD-1 blockade.

The method was the immunoSEQ multiplex PCR assay. Entries here come from immuneACCESS through TCRdb and include only in-frame sequences with V and J called. Some clones fail to appear in such tables; in the studies checked, an unresolved V gene covers under half of the shortfall, and the cause of the remainder is unknown. The sample includes 38,000 or so clones, with 70% to 90% observed a single time. Roughly 4% of the sample belongs to the ten largest clones. Beyond this particular receptor, the publication reports: Tumor-resident clones, often undetectable in blood before treatment, expanded rapidly after pembrolizumab and then contracted, generally before radiologic responses.

Notes on this clone: There is no known antigen for this receptor. Base qualities are missing; no much larger clone stands one base away.

The germline ends are 17 bases apart after V is trimmed by 8 bases and J by 4 bases. The germline V gene (reference sequence) gives CDR1 as MNHEY and CDR2 as SMNVEV. The CDR3 runs 14 residues from the cysteine to the phenylalanine. Only the CDR3 DNA is retained, 42 bases long and in frame from the first base. For each enrolled patient, mismatch repair deficiency was established using either polymerase chain reaction or immunohistochemistry. TCR sequencing was performed for a few patients who responded to pembrolizumab therapy. The phase II trial prospectively tested pembrolizumab PD-1 blockade in advanced mismatch repair-deficient cancers regardless of tissue of origin. Serial peripheral blood T cell samples were collected before and at multiple times after starting PD-1 blockade. The timing of each blood sample was reported as weeks after the first dose of pembrolizumab.

The receptor comes from an adult with mismatch repair-deficient cancer. Here the chain combines TRBV27 and TRBJ1-2; no D gene call is confident. The specimen was peripheral blood, collected about 80 weeks after starting pembrolizumab. The DNA sequence reads TGTGCCAGCGGATTCTACGGGGTTACCTATGGCTACACCTTC. Its amino acids are CASGFYGVTYGYTF.